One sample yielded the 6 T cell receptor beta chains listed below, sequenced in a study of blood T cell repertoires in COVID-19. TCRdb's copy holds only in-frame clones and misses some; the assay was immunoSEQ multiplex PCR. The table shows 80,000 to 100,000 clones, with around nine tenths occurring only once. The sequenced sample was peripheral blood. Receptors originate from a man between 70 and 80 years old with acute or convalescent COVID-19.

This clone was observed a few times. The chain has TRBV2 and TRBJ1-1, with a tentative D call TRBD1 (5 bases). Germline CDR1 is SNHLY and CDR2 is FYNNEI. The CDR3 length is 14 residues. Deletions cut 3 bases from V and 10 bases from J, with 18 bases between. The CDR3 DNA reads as TGTGCCAGCAGTGAGCAGGGCTCCTCCCCGGGAGCTTTCTTT. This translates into CASSEQGSSPGAFF. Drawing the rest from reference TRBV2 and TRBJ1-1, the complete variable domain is EPEVTQTPSHQVTQMGQEVILRCVPISNHLYFYWYRQILGQKVEFLVSFYNNEISEKSEIFDDQFSVERPDGSNFTLKIRSTKLEDSAMYFCASSEQGSSPGAFFGQGTRLTVV.

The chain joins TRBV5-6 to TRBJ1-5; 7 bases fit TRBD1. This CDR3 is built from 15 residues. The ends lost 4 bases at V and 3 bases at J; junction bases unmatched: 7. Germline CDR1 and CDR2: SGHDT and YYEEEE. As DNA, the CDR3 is TGTGCCAGCAGCGCACAGGGGAGCCCCAATCAGCCCCAGCATTTT. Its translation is CASSAQGSPNQPQHF.

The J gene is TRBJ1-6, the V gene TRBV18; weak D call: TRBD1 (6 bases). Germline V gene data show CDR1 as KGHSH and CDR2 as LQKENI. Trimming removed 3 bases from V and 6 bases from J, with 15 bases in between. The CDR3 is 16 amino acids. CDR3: CASSPTVGGVNSPLHF. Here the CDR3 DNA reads TGTGCCAGCTCACCTACCGTAGGGGGGGTTAATTCACCCCTCCACTTT.

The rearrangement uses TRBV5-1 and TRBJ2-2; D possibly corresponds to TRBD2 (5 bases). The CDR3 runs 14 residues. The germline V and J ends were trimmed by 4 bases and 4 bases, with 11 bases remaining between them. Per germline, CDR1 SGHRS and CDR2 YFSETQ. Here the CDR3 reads CASSITSITGELFF. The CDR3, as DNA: TGCGCCAGCAGCATTACTAGTATCACCGGGGAGCTGTTTTTT.

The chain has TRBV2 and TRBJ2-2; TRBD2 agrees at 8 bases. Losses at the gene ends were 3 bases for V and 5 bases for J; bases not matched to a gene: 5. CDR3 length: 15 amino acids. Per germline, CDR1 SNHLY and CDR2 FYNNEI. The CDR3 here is CASSDLTSGTGELFF. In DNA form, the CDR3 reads TGTGCCAGCAGTGATTTAACTAGCGGTACCGGGGAGCTGTTTTTT.

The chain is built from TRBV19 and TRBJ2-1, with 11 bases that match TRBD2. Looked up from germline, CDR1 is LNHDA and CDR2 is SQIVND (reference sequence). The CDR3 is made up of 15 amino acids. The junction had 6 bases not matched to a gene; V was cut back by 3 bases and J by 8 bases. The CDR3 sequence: CASSIVAGGQYEQFF. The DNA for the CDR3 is TGTGCCAGTAGTATTGTAGCGGGGGGGCAGTATGAGCAGTTCTTC.